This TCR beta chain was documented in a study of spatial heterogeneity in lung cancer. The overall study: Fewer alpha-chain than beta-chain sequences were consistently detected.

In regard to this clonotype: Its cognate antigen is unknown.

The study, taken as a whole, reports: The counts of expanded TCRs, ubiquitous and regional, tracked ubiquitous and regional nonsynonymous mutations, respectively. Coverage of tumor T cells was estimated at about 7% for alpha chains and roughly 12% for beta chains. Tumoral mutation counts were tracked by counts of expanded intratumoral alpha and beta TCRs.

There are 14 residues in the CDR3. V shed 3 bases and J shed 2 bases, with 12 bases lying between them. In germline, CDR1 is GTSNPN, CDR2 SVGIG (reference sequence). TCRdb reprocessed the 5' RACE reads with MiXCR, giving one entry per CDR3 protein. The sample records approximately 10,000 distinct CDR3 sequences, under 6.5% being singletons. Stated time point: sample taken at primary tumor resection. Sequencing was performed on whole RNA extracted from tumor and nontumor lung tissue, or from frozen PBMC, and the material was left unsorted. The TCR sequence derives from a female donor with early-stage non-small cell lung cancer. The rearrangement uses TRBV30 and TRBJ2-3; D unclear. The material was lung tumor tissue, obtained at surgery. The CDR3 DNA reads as TGTGCCTGGAGGCAAAATGGCCACACAGATACGCAGTATTTT. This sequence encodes CAWRQNGHTDTQYF. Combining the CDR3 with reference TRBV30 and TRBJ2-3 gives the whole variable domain SQTIHQWPATLVQPVGSPLSLECTVEGTSNPNLYWYRQAAGRGLQLLFYSVGIGQISSEVPQNLSASRPQDRQFILSSKKLLLSDSGFYLCAWRQNGHTDTQYFGPGTRLTVL.